This T cell receptor beta chain was identified during a study of vaccination effects on CD4 cells after COVID-19. Findings and limits, study-wide: Few convalescent patients and no early post-infection timepoints were included in the study.

As regards this clone: Its matching antigen is unknown.

Sequenced by immunoSEQ multiplex PCR; TCRdb stores in-frame clones only, minus some. The sample lists roughly 27,000 clones; roughly 71% were seen once. Before any sequencing was done, the ViraFEST assay used viral peptide pools to expand antigen-specific CD4+ T cells. Following 10 days of culture, CD4+ T cells were isolated. This person's SARS-CoV-2 infection, confirmed by PCR, occurred between March and December 2020. Half-medium replacement with IL-2 medium occurred on days 3 and 7. The germline V gene has CDR1 ENHRY and CDR2 SYGVKD. The CDR3 loop spans 12 amino acids. Trimming at V came to 4 bases and at J to 3 bases, leaving 0 bases not matched to a gene.

The specimen comprised CD4+ T cells from PBMCs cultured with SARS-CoV-2 spike peptides, sampled before COVID-19 vaccination. The receptor comes from a human donor who had a prior SARS-CoV-2 infection. The J gene is TRBJ2-7, the V gene TRBV10-3; 7 nucleotides match TRBD1. The CDR3 reads CAISAGGYEQYF. DNA for the CDR3: TGTGCCATCAGTGCAGGGGGCTACGAGCAGTACTTC.